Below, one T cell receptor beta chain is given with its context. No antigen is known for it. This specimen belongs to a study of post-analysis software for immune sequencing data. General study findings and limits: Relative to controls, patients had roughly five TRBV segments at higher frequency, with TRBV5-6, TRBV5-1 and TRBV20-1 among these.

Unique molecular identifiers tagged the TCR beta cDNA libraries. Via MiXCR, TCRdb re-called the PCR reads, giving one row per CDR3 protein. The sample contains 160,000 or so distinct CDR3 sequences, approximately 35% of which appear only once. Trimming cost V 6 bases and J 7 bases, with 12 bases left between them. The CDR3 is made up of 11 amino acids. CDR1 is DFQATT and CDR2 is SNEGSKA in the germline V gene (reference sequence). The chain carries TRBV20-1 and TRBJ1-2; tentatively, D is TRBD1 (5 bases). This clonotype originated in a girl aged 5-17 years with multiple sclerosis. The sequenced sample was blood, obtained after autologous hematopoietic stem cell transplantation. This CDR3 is CSAMVGGGYTF. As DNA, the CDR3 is TGCAGTGCGATGGTGGGGGGTGGCTACACCTTC.